This T cell receptor beta chain was sequenced for a study of cytomegalovirus exposure and HLA in healthy donors. Whole-study results and caveats: The sole available immune exposure information was CMV serostatus.

Trimming stripped 0 bases from V and 7 bases from J, with 20 bases between. Germline V gene sequence: CDR1 SGHNT, CDR2 YYREEE (reference sequence). CDR3 size: 18 residues. Of note for this clone: Its specificity is not known.

Amplification used 60 Vbeta primers and 13 Jbeta primers. Method: immunoSEQ multiplex PCR; TCRdb's copy keeps in-frame clones and lacks some. This sample has roughly 86,000 clones, with about three quarters found just once. Sequences were obtained from PBMCs. V is TRBV5-4 and J is TRBJ1-6, with D maybe TRBD1 (5 bases). The clonotype originates from a female donor in good health and CMV-seronegative. The CDR3, as DNA: TGTGCCAGCAGCTTGGTAGGGGCAGGGAGGGGTAGGAATTCACCCCTCCACTTT. Translation gives CASSLVGAGRGRNSPLHF.